The present TCR beta chain was sequenced within a study of blood T cell repertoires in COVID-19 (dated by TCRdb to the early 2020s). About the full investigation: Collaborator samples came from the United States, Italy and Spain and covered acute and convalescent phases of COVID-19. The material from the prospective study consisted of cDNA or gDNA derived from T cells, B-cell-depleted T cells, or PBMCs. A freely available public database, intended as a resource for researchers studying the immune response to SARS-CoV-2, is where the repertoires were released. The samples were drawn from two sources: the first 160 participants of the ongoing ImmuneRACE study, and about 1,300 subjects contributed by 6 global collaborators. The sample metadata nearly always contained a de-identified subject ID, COVID-19 status, age in years and sex. Where available, HLA class I and class II types were obtained from metadata supplied by the sample provider rather than from assay-based typing. Deeply sampled blood TCRbeta repertoires from subjects exposed to, actively infected with, or recovered from COVID-19 were included in the dataset. Summary of the overall study and its limitations: How much clinical and demographic metadata was included differed by source and by participant, and the metadata was provided uncurated.

TCRbeta CDR3 regions were amplified from genomic DNA by means of the immunoSEQ Assay, a bias-controlled multiplex PCR. The authors' analysis ran thus. The number of nucleated cells in each sample was estimated by amplification of reference gene primers within the assay. Sequence reads were collapsed and filtered to measure the absolute abundance of every unique TCRbeta CDR3 rearrangement. For each sample, productive Simpson clonality was calculated as the square root of Simpson's diversity index over productive rearrangements. Drawn from immuneACCESS, this table holds only the in-frame rearrangements with V and J called that TCRdb kept. Clones are partly lost; checked studies trace under half to an unresolved V gene and leave the rest unexplained. V and J calls and clone size are given by that table; D and trimming were obtained from the DNA. Across this sample there are approximately 200,000 clones, with less than 90% seen only once. The ten largest make up 1.9% of the sample.

The count of this clone is one. The antigen it recognizes is unknown. Qualities for individual bases were not recorded, and no much larger clone is one base off. Collaborating institutions collected whole blood in K2EDTA tubes following their own protocols. For TCRbeta analysis, collaborators shipped samples as frozen whole blood, isolated PBMCs, or DNA extracted from either of those sample types. The CDR3 runs 14 amino acids, cysteine and phenylalanine included. This entry keeps only the CDR3 DNA: 42 bases, framed from base 1. The trim is 4 bases for V and 3 bases for J, with a gap of 10 bases between the germline ends. Based on the germline V gene, the CDR1 and CDR2 sequences are MDHEN and SYDVKM.

The chain is assembled from TRBV28 and TRBJ1-5; 5 matching bases give a weak D call of TRBD1. The sequencing input was peripheral blood. This clonotype originated in a man in his forties with active or convalescent COVID-19. The CDR3 is CASSSTGNNQPQHF. The base sequence is TGTGCCAGCAGTTCCACAGGCAACAATCAGCCCCAGCATTTT.